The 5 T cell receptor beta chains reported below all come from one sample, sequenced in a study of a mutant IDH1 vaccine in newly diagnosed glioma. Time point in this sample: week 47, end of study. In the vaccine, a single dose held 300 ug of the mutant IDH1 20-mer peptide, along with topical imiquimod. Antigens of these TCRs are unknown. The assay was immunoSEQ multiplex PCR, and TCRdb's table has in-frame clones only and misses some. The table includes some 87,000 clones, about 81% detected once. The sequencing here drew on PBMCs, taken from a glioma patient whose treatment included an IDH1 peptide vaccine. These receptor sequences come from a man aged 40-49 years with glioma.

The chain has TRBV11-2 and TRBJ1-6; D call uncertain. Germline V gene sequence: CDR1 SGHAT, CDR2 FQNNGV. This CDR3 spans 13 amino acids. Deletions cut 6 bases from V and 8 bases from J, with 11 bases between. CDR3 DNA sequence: TGTGCCAGCAGTCCAGACTGGGATTCACCCCTCCACTTT. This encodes CASSPDWDSPLHF.

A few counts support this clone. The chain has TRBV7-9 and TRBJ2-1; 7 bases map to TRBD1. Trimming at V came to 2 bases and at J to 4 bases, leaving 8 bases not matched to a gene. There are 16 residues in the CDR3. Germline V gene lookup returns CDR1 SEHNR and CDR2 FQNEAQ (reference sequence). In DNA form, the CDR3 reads TGTGCCAGCAGCTTATGGAGAGGGGGACAGTACAATGAGCAGTTCTTC. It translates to CASSLWRGGQYNEQFF.

Here the CDR3 reads CASSYSTPGPYEQYF. CDR3 sequence (DNA): TGTGCCAGCAGTTACAGTACTCCGGGCCCCTACGAGCAGTACTTC. J is TRBJ2-7 and V is TRBV6-6, with D unresolved. The V gene lost 2 bases and the J gene lost 2 bases, with 13 bases spanning the gap. The CDR3 spans 15 residues. The germline CDR1 and CDR2 sequences are MNHNY and SVGAGI (reference sequence).

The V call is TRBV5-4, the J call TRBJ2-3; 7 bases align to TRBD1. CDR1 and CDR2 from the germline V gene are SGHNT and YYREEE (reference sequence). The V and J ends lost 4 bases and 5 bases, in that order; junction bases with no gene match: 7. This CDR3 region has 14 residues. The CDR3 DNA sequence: TGTGCCAGCAGCCGGGACAGATTCAGAGATACGCAGTATTTT. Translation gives CASSRDRFRDTQYF.

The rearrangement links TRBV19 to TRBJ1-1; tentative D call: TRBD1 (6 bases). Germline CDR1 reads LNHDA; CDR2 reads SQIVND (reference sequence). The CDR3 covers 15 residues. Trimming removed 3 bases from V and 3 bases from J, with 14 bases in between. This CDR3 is CASSIPTGIHTEAFF. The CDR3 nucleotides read TGTGCCAGTAGTATCCCCACAGGGATCCACACTGAAGCTTTCTTT.